This T cell receptor beta chain was sequenced during a study of regulatory T cells in long-lasting Graves disease. Described time point: persistent/refractory GD, antithyroid drugs over 5 years with positive TRAb. The authors made the TCR library using RNA they extracted from PBMCs. Approximately 9.9-milliliter peripheral blood samples went into EDTA tubes. Building of the TCR beta libraries involved iRepertoire HTBI primers and Arm-PCR of CDR3 regions. TCRdb re-derived calls from the multiplex PCR reads in MiXCR, one entry per CDR3 protein. The sample shows fewer than 550,000 distinct CDR3 sequences, roughly a fifth of them seen only once. At least ten counts were recorded for this clonotype. This TCR was sampled from a female donor with Graves disease. The source was peripheral blood mononuclear cells (PBMCs), collected when the disease was refractory, from a patient treated with antithyroid drugs.

CDR3 sequence: CASSLAGMNTEAFF. The CDR3 DNA follows: TGTGCCAGCAGTCTCGCCGGTATGAACACTGAAGCTTTCTTT. J is TRBJ1-1 and V is TRBV7-9; D is unclear. CDR1 is SEHNR, CDR2 FQNEAQ, per germline (reference sequence). V was trimmed by 6 bases and J by 0 bases, leaving 11 bases between them. The CDR3 covers 14 residues. Complete variable domain (other parts from reference TRBV7-9 and TRBJ1-1): DTGVSQNPRHKITKRGQNVTFRCDPISEHNRLYWYRQTLGQGPEFLTYFQNEAQLEKSRLLSDRFSAERPKGSFSTLEIQRTEQGDSAMYLCASSLAGMNTEAFFGQGTRLTVV.